The subject of this entry is one T cell receptor (beta chain). No antigen is known for it. The data originate from a study of T cell responses to AZD1222 COVID-19 vaccine. Findings of the study overall: Reportedly, nearly half the spike-specific TCRs target unmutated variant regions. Just 5 or 6 AZD1222 recipients tested seropositive at baseline.

Profiled with immunoSEQ multiplex PCR; TCRdb holds only in-frame clones, not every one. Found here are some 120,000 clones, 88% of them singletons; the top ten hold about 8.3%. This CDR3 is built from 21 residues. V dropped 0 bases and J dropped 5; count of bases not matched to a gene: 17. CDR1 SGHDN and CDR2 FVKESK come from the germline V gene. The sample in question was peripheral blood, obtained on day 0 of AZD1222 vaccination. The receptor's source is an adult in good health. The chain is built from TRBV14 and TRBJ2-1, with TRBD2 matching 12 bases. Here the CDR3 DNA reads TGTGCCAGCAGCCAAGAAATAGGGGGTTGGTCGAGACTAGCGGGGGACAATGAGCAGTTCTTC. It yields the protein CASSQEIGGWSRLAGDNEQFF.